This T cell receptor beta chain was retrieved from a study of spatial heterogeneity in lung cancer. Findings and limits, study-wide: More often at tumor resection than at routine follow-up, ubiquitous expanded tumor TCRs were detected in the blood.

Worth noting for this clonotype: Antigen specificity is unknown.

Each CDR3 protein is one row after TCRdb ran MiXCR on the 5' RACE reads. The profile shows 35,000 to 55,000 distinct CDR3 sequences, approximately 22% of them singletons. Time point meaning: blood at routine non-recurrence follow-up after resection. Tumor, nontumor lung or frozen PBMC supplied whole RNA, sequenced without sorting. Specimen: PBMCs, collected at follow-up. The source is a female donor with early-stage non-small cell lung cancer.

CDR3 bases: TGCAGTGGCTTGACAGACGATAATCAGCCCCAGCATTTT. Translation: CSGLTDDNQPQHF. The chain carries TRBV20-1 and TRBJ1-5, with TRBD1 as a possible D gene (5 bases). This CDR3 region has 13 residues. Germline-derived CDR1 and CDR2 are DFQATT and SNEGSKA (reference sequence). Trimming took 7 bases from V and 4 from J, leaving 14 bases between them.